A selection of T cell receptor beta chains follows, all from one sample in a study of beta chain features in type 1 diabetes. The method was immunoSEQ multiplex PCR; TCRdb's version includes in-frame clones alone and lacks a portion of them. The sample has hundreds of thousands of clones; roughly 12% are singletons. Sequences were obtained from naive CD4+ T cells from blood. The receptors were gathered from a man aged 18 to 30 in good health. CDR3s include the opening cysteine and the closing phenylalanine or tryptophan. A D gene is named only where the DNA matches it firmly. Clone size is not always given. Where it is, it says once, few, many or a class for expanded clones.

J: TRBJ2-1; V: TRBV30; D: TRBD2; size: few; DNA: TGTGCCTGGAGTAAAAGTGGGACTAGCGGGAGTCATGAGCAGTTCTTC; CDR3: CAWSKSGTSGSHEQFF
J: TRBJ2-4; V: TRBV2; D: TRBD2; size: few; DNA: TGTGCCAGTACTTATCCAGGGTCGGGGAGGGACATTCAGTACTTC; CDR3: CASTYPGSGRDIQYF
J: TRBJ2-6; V: TRBV5-1; D: TRBD1; size: -; DNA: TGCGCCAGCAGCTCGGGACAGTCCTCTGGGGCCAACGTCCTGACTTTC; CDR3: CASSSGQSSGANVLTF
J: TRBJ2-3; V: TRBV29-1; D: -; size: few; DNA: TGCAGCGTTGAAGGGACTCCCGCAGATACGCAGTATTTT; CDR3: CSVEGTPADTQYF
J: TRBJ1-1; V: TRBV5-6; D: TRBD1; size: few; DNA: TGTGCCAGCAGCTTGGCCCAGACAGGGTTTAAGGCTTTCTTT; CDR3: CASSLAQTGFKAFF
J: TRBJ1-2; V: TRBV6-6; D: -; size: -; DNA: TGTGCCAGCAGTTACTCGGGAGGGAACTATGGCTACACCTTC; CDR3: CASSYSGGNYGYTF
J: TRBJ2-3; V: TRBV7-2; D: -; size: -; DNA: TGTGCCAGCAGCTTAGGTACAGGGGATACGCAGTATTTT; CDR3: CASSLGTGDTQYF
J: TRBJ1-5; V: TRBV5-6; D: -; size: -; DNA: TGTGCCAGCAGCTTGACGACAGGCAATCAGCCCCAGCATTTT; CDR3: CASSLTTGNQPQHF
J: TRBJ2-3; V: TRBV9; D: TRBD2; size: few; DNA: TGTGCCAGCAGCGCCGGGGGGAGCGGGAGGGCAGATACGCAGTATTTT; CDR3: CASSAGGSGRADTQYF
J: TRBJ2-7; V: TRBV7-2; D: -; size: few; DNA: TGTGCCAGCAGCTTAAGAGCGCCAAGCTCCTACGAGCAGTACTTC; CDR3: CASSLRAPSSYEQYF
J: TRBJ2-1; V: TRBV11-2; D: TRBD2; size: -; DNA: TGTGCCAGCAGCTTAGCTCCGTCGGGAGGGTCCGGGGAATGGGATGAGCAGTTCTTC; CDR3: CASSLAPSGGSGEWDEQFF
J: TRBJ2-3; V: TRBV19; D: -; size: few; DNA: TGTGCCAGTATGGTGTCGGACAGTTATCCAGATACGCAGTATTTT; CDR3: CASMVSDSYPDTQYF
J: TRBJ1-3; V: TRBV28; D: TRBD1; size: -; DNA: TGTGCCTCCGGGACAGGGAATGGAAACACCATATATTTT; CDR3: CASGTGNGNTIYF
J: TRBJ1-2; V: TRBV15; D: -; size: -; DNA: TGTGCCACCAGCAGGGGTTTAGGGAGCGGCTACACCTTC; CDR3: CATSRGLGSGYTF
J: TRBJ1-1; V: TRBV6-4; D: -; size: few; DNA: TGTGCCAGCAGTGAAAGAGGGGGAACTGAAGCTTTCTTT; CDR3: CASSERGGTEAFF
J: TRBJ1-4; V: TRBV7-6; D: -; size: few; DNA: TGTGCCAGCGGCGAAGGGGTTGGGAATGAAAAACTGTTTTTT; CDR3: CASGEGVGNEKLFF
J: TRBJ1-1; V: TRBV28; D: -; size: -; DNA: TGTGCCAGCAGTTTCCTGACTACTGAAGCTTTCTTT; CDR3: CASSFLTTEAFF
J: TRBJ2-5; V: TRBV21-1; D: -; size: few; DNA: TGTGCCAGCAGCAAATGGGGACTAGCGGGAAAAGAGACCCAGTACTTC; CDR3: CASSKWGLAGKETQYF
J: TRBJ2-2; V: TRBV6-5; D: -; size: -; DNA: TGTGCCAGCAGTTACATCGGGACATCCGGGGAGCTGTTTTTT; CDR3: CASSYIGTSGELFF
J: TRBJ2-2; V: TRBV4-3; D: -; size: few; DNA: TGCGCCAGCAGCCAAGATGCGTCCTCTTCTAACACCGGGGAGCTGTTTTTT; CDR3: CASSQDASSSNTGELFF
J: TRBJ1-1; V: TRBV27; D: -; size: few; DNA: TGTGCCAGCAGTCCCCGTGGAGGGATGAACACTGAAGCTTTCTTT; CDR3: CASSPRGGMNTEAFF
J: TRBJ2-7; V: TRBV18; D: -; size: few; DNA: TGTGCCAGCTCATCGGGGGAGACCTACGAGCAGTACTTC; CDR3: CASSSGETYEQYF
J: TRBJ2-2; V: TRBV5-1; D: TRBD1; size: -; DNA: TGCGCCAGCAGCTCCTCGAGGGGGCAGAACACCGGGGAGCTGTTTTTT; CDR3: CASSSSRGQNTGELFF
J: TRBJ1-5; V: TRBV6-5; D: TRBD1; size: few; DNA: TGTGCCAGCAGTTACTCAGGACAGGGCGGGCAGCCCCAGCATTTT; CDR3: CASSYSGQGGQPQHF
J: TRBJ2-5; V: TRBV25-1; D: -; size: few; DNA: TGTGCCAGCCAAGGGACTTTCTTAGAGACCCAGTACTTC; CDR3: CASQGTFLETQYF
J: TRBJ2-7; V: TRBV6-6; D: TRBD2; size: few; DNA: TGTGCCAGCATGTTATCGGGAGGGCCGAAACCCGAGCAGTACTTC; CDR3: CASMLSGGPKPEQYF
J: TRBJ1-4; V: TRBV18; D: -; size: -; DNA: TGTGCCAGCTCACCACACAGGGAAACTAATGAAAAACTGTTTTTT; CDR3: CASSPHRETNEKLFF
J: TRBJ1-1; V: TRBV28; D: -; size: -; DNA: TGTGCCAGCAGTTTTAGTCGTGAAGCTTTCTTT; CDR3: CASSFSREAFF